These 9 T cell receptor beta chains share one sample of origin, sequenced in a study of OX40 agonist ivuxolimab in advanced cancers. The protocol was immunoSEQ multiplex PCR, while the TCRdb copy is restricted to in-frame clones and leaves out a portion. This table holds about 31,000 clones, 80% to 90% found once. The sequencing used CD4+ or CD8+ T cells sorted from blood, collected in a trial of the OX40 agonist ivuxolimab. The receptor set was obtained from an adult with an advanced solid tumor such as melanoma, head and neck, liver or kidney cancer.

This clone showed up just once. The chain links TRBV10-3 to TRBJ2-2; 10 nucleotides align to TRBD2. The CDR3 is 16 amino acids. The V segment lost 5 bases and the J segment 0 bases; nucleotides outside the gene matches: 3. Germline lookup yields CDR1 ENHRY and CDR2 SYGVKD. CDR3 loop: CAISSGTSANTGELFF. The CDR3 coding sequence is TGTGCCATCAGTTCCGGGACTAGCGCGAACACCGGGGAGCTGTTTTTT.

V and J are TRBV19 and TRBJ1-1; 7 bases line up with TRBD1. Germline V CDR1 and CDR2: LNHDA, SQIVND (reference sequence). The CDR3 is 15 residues long. After removal of 2 bases from V and 6 bases from J, the junction contained 9 bases not matched to a gene. The CDR3 loop is CASSISGRGTAEAFF. CDR3 in DNA: TGTGCCAGTAGTATATCGGGCAGGGGGACTGCTGAAGCTTTCTTT.

The rearrangement uses TRBV2 and TRBJ1-4, with D tentatively TRBD1 (5 bases). The V end was cut by 8 bases, the J end by 5 bases, with 15 bases between. CDR1 SNHLY and CDR2 FYNNEI come from the germline V gene. This CDR3 region has 14 residues. For the CDR3, the DNA is TGTGCCAGCCGAGTTTCTGAGGGGAATGAAAAACTGTTTTTT. Protein product: CASRVSEGNEKLFF.

The V and J genes are TRBV29-1 and TRBJ2-7; D perhaps matches TRBD2 (6 bases). CDR3 length: 16 residues. Germline V gene data show CDR1 as SQVTM and CDR2 as ANQGSEA. Trimming removed 5 bases from V and 4 bases from J, with 24 bases in between. The DNA for the CDR3 is TGCAGCGTTTCCAACCCCAGACGAAGCGCGGGGTACGAGCAGTACTTC. This encodes CSVSNPRRSAGYEQYF.

The genes are TRBV5-4 and TRBJ2-7, with TRBD2 matching over 7 bases. CDR1 is SGHNT and CDR2 is YYREEE in the germline V gene (reference sequence). The CDR3 length is 15 residues. V dropped 0 bases and J dropped 0; count of bases not matched to a gene: 3. The DNA of the CDR3 is TGTGCCAGCAGCTTGGGGATAGCGGGCTCCTACGAGCAGTACTTC. Translating gives CASSLGIAGSYEQYF.

V usage is TRBV4-1 and J usage is TRBJ2-1; tentatively, D is TRBD2 (5 bases). In germline, CDR1 is MGHRA, CDR2 YSYEKL. V lost 3 bases and J 7 bases, leaving 22 bases between the germline ends. CDR3 length equals 17 residues. CDR3 nucleotide sequence: TGCGCCAGCAGCCACCAACGAGGGTTTGAGGTCATGAATGAGCAGTTCTTC. Translation: CASSHQRGFEVMNEQFF.

The gene calls are TRBV19 and TRBJ2-3; no firm D call. V lost 7 bases and J 1 base, leaving 15 bases between the germline ends. Germline V lookup: CDR1 LNHDA, CDR2 SQIVND (reference sequence). CDR3 length: 15 residues. The CDR3 spells CASNPAPGRTDTQYF. The DNA of the CDR3 is TGTGCCAGTAACCCGGCACCCGGCCGCACAGATACGCAGTATTTT.

This chain uses TRBV7-9 with TRBJ1-6; maybe TRBD1 (6 bases). The CDR3 runs to 13 residues. Germline CDR1 is SEHNR and CDR2 is FQNEAQ (reference sequence). V lost 4 bases and J lost 10, with 11 bases in between. CDR3 sequence: CASSSRDTSPLHF. CDR3 in DNA: TGTGCCAGCAGCTCCCGGGACACCTCACCCCTCCACTTT.

The chain joins TRBV28 to TRBJ2-1; 13 bases fit TRBD2. In germline, CDR1 is MDHEN, CDR2 SYDVKM. The CDR3 has 17 amino acids. J lost 0 bases, V lost 5 bases, and 4 bases had no gene match. This chain's CDR3 is CASSRGLAGTSYNEQFF. The CDR3 region has the DNA TGTGCCAGCAGTAGGGGACTAGCGGGAACCTCCTACAATGAGCAGTTCTTC.